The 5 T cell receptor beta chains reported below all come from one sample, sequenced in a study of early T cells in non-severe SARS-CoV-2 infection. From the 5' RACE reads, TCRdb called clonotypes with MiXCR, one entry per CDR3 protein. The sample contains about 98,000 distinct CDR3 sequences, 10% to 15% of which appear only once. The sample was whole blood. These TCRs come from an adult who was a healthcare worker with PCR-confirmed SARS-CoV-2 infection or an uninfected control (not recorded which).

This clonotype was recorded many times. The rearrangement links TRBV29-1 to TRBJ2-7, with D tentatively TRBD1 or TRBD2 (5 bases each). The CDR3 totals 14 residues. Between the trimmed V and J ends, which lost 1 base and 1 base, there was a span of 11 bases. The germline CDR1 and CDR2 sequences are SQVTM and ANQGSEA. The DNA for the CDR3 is TGCAGCGTTGAAGCCGGGACGGATTCCTACGAGCAGTACTTC. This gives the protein CSVEAGTDSYEQYF.

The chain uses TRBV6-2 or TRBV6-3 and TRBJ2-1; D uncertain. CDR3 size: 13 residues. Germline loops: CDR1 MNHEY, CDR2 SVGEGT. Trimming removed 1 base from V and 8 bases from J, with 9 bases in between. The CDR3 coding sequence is TGTGCCAGCAGTTACTTAAGGATTGATGAGCAGTTCTTC. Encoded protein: CASSYLRIDEQFF.

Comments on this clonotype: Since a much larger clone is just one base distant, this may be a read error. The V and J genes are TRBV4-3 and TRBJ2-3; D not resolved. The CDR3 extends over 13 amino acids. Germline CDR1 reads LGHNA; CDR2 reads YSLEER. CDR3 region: CASSRGVGDTRYF. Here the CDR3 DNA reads TGCGCCAGCAGCCGCGGAGTTGGTGATACGCGGTATTTT.

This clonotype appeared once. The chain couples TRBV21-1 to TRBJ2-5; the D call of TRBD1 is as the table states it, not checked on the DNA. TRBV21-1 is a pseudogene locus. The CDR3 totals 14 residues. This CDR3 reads CASPRQTYQETQYF. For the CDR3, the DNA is TGTGCCAGTCCCCGACAGACCTACCAAGAGACCCAGTACTTC.

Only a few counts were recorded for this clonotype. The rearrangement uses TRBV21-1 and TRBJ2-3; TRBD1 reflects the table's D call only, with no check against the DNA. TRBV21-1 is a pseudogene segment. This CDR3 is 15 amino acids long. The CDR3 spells CASSKAEGIPDTQYF. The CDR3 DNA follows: TGTGCCAGCAGCAAAGCTGAGGGGATACCAGATACGCAGTATTTT.